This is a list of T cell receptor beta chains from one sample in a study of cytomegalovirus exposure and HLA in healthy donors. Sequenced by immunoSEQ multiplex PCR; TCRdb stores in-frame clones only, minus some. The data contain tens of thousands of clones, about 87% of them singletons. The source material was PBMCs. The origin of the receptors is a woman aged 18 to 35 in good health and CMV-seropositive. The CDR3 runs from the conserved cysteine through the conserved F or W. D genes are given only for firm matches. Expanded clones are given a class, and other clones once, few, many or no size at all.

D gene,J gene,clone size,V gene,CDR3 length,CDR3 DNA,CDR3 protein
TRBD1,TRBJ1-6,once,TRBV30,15,TGTGCCTGGAGTGTACCGGACAGGGAGAATTCACCCCTCCACTTT,CAWSVPDRENSPLHF
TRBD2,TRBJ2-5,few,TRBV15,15,TGTGCCACCAGCAGAGTAGCGGGAACTAAAGAGACCCAGTACTTC,CATSRVAGTKETQYF
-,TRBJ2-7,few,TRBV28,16,TGTGCCAGCAGTTCTCTCCACAGGGGACTCGCCTACGAGCAGTACTTC,CASSSLHRGLAYEQYF
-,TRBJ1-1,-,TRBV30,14,TGTGCCTGGGACAAACCAGGGGAGAGGACTGAAGCTTTCTTT,CAWDKPGERTEAFF
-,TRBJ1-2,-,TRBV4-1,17,TGCGCCAGCAGCCAAGATAGCCCCGGAACACACCTCTATGGCTACACCTTC,CASSQDSPGTHLYGYTF
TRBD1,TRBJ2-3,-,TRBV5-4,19,TGTGCCAGCAGCTCTAGAACAGGGGGCAGTTGGCGATTTGCAGATACGCAGTATTTT,CASSSRTGGSWRFADTQYF
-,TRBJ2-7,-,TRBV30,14,TGTGCCTGGAGTGTCGTTCGAGGTCTGGACGAGCAGTACTTC,CAWSVVRGLDEQYF
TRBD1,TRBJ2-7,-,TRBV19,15,TGTGCCAGTAGCCAAATCGGGGACAGTGTCTACGAGCAGTACTTC,CASSQIGDSVYEQYF
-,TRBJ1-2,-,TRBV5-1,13,TGCGCCAGCAGCTTGACAGGAACCTATGGCTACACCTTC,CASSLTGTYGYTF
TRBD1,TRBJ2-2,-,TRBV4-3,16,TGCGCCAGCAGCCAAGATACGGTCAGGGGGACCGGGGAGCTGTTTTTT,CASSQDTVRGTGELFF
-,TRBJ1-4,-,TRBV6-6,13,TGTGCCAGCAGTTACCGGGAGCGTGAAAAACTGTTTTTT,CASSYREREKLFF
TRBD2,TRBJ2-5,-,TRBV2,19,TGTGCCAGCAGTGAAGCGCAGTGGTCTAGCGGGAGTGCCCCAGAGACCCAGTACTTC,CASSEAQWSSGSAPETQYF
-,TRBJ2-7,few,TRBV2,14,TGTGCCAGCAGTGAACTGGACAGTAGCTACGAGCAGTACTTC,CASSELDSSYEQYF
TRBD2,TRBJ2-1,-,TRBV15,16,TGTGCCACCAGCAGCTCGACTAGCGGGAGTAGCTATGAGCAGTTCTTC,CATSSSTSGSSYEQFF
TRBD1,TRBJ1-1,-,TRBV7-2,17,TGTGCCAGCAGCCCAAGTAGGACAGGGTGGGAGAACACTGAAGCTTTCTTT,CASSPSRTGWENTEAFF
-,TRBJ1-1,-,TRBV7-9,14,TGTGCCAGCAGCCGGACAGCCATGAACACTGAAGCTTTCTTT,CASSRTAMNTEAFF
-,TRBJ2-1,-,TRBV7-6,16,TGTGCCAGCAGCTCAACTGCGGCGGGACCGGTAAATGAGCAGTTCTTC,CASSSTAAGPVNEQFF
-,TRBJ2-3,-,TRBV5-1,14,TGCGCCACCCGGCAGGGGACCGGCACAGATACGCAGTATTTT,CATRQGTGTDTQYF
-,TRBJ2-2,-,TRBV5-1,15,TGCGCCAGCAGCTTGGAAGCGCGGGGCACCGGGGAGCTGTTTTTT,CASSLEARGTGELFF
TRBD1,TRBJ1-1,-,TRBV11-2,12,TGTGCCAGCAGCGGGACAGGGGCTGAAGCTTTCTTT,CASSGTGAEAFF
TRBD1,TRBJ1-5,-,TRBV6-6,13,TGTGCCACCAGGACAGGACACAATCAGCCCCAGCATTTT,CATRTGHNQPQHF
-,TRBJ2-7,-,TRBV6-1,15,TGTGCCAGCAGTGCGGAGGGGGGGGAATTCTACGAGCAGTACTTC,CASSAEGGEFYEQYF